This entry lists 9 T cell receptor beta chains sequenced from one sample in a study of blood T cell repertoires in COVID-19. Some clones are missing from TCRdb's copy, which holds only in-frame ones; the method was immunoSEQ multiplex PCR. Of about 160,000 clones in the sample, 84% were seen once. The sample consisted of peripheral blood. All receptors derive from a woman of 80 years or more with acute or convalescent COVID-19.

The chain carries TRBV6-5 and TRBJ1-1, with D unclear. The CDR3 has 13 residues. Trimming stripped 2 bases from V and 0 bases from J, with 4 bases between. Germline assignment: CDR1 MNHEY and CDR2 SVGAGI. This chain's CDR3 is CASSYRVNTEAFF. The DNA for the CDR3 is TGTGCCAGCAGTTACCGGGTGAACACTGAAGCTTTCTTT.

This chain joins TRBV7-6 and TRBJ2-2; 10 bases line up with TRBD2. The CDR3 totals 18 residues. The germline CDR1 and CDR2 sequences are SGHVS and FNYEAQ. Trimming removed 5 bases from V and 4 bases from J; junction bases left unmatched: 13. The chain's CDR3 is CASSTVLHSGGSTGELFF. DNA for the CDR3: TGTGCCAGCAGCACCGTCCTCCATAGCGGGGGGTCCACCGGGGAGCTGTTTTTT.

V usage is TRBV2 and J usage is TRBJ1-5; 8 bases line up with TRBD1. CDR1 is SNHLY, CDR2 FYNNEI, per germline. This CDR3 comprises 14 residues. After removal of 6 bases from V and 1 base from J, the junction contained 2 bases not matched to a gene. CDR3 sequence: CASSRTGSNQPQHF. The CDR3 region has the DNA TGTGCCAGCAGCAGGACAGGGAGCAATCAGCCCCAGCATTTT.

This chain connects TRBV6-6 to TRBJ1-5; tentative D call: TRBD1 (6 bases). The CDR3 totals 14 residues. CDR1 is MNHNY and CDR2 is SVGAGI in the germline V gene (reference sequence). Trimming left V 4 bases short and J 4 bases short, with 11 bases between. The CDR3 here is CASSSVQGNQPQHF. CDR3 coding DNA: TGTGCCAGCAGTTCCGTCCAGGGGAATCAGCCCCAGCATTTT.

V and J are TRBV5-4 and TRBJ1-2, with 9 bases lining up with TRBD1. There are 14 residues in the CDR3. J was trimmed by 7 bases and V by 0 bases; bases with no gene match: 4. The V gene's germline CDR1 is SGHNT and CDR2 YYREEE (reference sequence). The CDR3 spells CASSLAKGQGGYTF. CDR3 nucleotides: TGTGCCAGCAGCTTGGCCAAGGGACAGGGTGGCTACACCTTC. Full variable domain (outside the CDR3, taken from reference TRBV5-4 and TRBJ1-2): ETGVTQSPTHLIKTRGQQVTLRCSSQSGHNTVSWYQQALGQGPQFIFQYYREEENGRGNFPPRFSGLQFPNYSSELNVNALELDDSALYLCASSLAKGQGGYTFGSGTRLTVV.

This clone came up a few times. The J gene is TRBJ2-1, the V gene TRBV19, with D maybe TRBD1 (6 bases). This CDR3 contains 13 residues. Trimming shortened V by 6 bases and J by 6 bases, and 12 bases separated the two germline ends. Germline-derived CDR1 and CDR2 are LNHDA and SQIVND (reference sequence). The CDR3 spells CASSGTRTNEQFF. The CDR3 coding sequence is TGTGCCAGTAGCGGGACAAGAACCAATGAGCAGTTCTTC.

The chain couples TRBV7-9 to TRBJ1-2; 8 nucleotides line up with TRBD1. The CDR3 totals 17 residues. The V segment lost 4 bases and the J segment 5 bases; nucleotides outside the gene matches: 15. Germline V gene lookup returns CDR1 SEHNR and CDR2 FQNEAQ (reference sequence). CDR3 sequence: CASSSRGRTGQGYGYTF. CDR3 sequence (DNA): TGTGCCAGCAGCTCCCGAGGGAGGACAGGGCAGGGATATGGCTACACCTTC. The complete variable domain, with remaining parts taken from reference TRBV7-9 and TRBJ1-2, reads DTGVSQNPRHKITKRGQNVTFRCDPISEHNRLYWYRQTLGQGPEFLTYFQNEAQLEKSRLLSDRFSAERPKGSFSTLEIQRTEQGDSAMYLCASSSRGRTGQGYGYTFGSGTRLTVV.

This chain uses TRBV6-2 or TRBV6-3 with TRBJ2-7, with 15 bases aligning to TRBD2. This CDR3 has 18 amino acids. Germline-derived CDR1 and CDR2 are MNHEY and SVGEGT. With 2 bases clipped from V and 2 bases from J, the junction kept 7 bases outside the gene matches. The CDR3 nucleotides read TGTGCCAGCAGTTACGTTGGGACTAGCGGGGGGCCCACCTACGAGCAGTACTTC. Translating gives CASSYVGTSGGPTYEQYF.

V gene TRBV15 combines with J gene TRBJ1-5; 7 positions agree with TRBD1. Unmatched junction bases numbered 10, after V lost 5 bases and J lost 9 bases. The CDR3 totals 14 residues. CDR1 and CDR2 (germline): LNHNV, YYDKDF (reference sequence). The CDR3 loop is CATSLQGPPLPQHF. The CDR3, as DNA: TGTGCCACCAGCCTACAGGGGCCCCCTCTGCCCCAGCATTTT. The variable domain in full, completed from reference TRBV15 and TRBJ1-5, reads DAMVIQNPRYQVTQFGKPVTLSCSQTLNHNVMYWYQQKSSQAPKLLFHYYDKDFNNEADTPDNFQSRRPNTSFCFLDIRSPGLGDTAMYLCATSLQGPPLPQHFGDGTRLSIL.